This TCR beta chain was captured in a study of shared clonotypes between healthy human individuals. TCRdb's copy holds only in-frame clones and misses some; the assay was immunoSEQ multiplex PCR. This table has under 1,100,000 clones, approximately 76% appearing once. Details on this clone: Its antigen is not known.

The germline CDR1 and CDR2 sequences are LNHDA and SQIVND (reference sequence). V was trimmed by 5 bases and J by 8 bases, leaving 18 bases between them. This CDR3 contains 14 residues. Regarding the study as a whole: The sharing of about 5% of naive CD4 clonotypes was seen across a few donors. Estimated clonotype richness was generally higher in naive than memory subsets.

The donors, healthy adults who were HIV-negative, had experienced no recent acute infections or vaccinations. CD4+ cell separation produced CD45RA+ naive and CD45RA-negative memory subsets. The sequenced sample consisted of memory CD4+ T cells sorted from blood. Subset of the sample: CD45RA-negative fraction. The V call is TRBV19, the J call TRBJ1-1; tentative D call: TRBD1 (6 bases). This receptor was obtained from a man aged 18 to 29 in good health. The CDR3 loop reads CASSPLVAGAEAFF. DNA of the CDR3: TGTGCCAGTAGTCCCCTGGTGGCGGGGGCCGAAGCTTTCTTT.